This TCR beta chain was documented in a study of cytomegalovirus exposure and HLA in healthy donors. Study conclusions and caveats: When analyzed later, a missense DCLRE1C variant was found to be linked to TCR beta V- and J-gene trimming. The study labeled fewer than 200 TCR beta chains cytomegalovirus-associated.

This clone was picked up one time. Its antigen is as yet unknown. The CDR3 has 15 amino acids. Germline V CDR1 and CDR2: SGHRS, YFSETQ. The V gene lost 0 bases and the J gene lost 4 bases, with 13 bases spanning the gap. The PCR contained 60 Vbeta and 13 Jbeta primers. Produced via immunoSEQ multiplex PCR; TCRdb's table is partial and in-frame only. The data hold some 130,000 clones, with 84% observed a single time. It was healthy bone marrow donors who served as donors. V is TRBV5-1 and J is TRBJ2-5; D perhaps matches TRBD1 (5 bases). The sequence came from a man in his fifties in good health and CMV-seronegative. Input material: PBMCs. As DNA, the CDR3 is TGCGCCAGCAGCTTGGGGACAACGGTCAGAGAGACCCAGTACTTC. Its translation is CASSLGTTVRETQYF.